The rows below give T cell receptor beta chains drawn from one sample of a study of blood T cell repertoires in COVID-19. Some clones are missing from TCRdb's copy, which holds only in-frame ones; the method was immunoSEQ multiplex PCR. This repertoire shows hundreds of thousands of clones, less than 90% found once; its top ten account for over 2%. The sequencing input was peripheral blood. These receptors all come from a woman between 45 and 65 years old with acute or convalescent COVID-19. Both conserved end residues are part of each CDR3. D genes are given only for firm matches. Rows give clone size only sometimes, using once, few, many, or a class for an expanded clone.

NA TRBJ2-3 NA TRBV11-2 TGTGCCAGCAGCTTAGTGACATCTAGCACAGATACGCAGTATTTT CASSLVTSSTDTQYF
NA TRBJ1-2 NA TRBV19 TGTGCCAGTAGTATGGCAGGGTTATATGGCTACACCTTC CASSMAGLYGYTF
TRBD1 TRBJ1-1 NA TRBV4-1 TGCGCCAGCAGATCAACCCAGGGGGCGGTTGAAGCTTTCTTT CASRSTQGAVEAFF
NA TRBJ2-3 NA TRBV6-4 TGTGCCAGCAGTACAGGACCTAGCACAGATACGCAGTATTTT CASSTGPSTDTQYF
NA TRBJ2-7 NA TRBV7-2 TGTGCCAGCAGCTTAAGCGCTGAATTGGTCAACGAGCAGTACTTC CASSLSAELVNEQYF
NA TRBJ1-3 NA TRBV6-6 TGTGCCAGCAGTTATAGCATAACCTCTGGAAACACCATATATTTT CASSYSITSGNTIYF
NA TRBJ2-3 NA TRBV24-1 TGTGCCACCAGTGCTGTTAGCACAGATACGCAGTATTTT CATSAVSTDTQYF
TRBD2 TRBJ2-5 NA TRBV27 TGTGCCAGCAGTTTCTTGCGGGGGGGGGCAAGAGAGACCCAGTACTTC CASSFLRGGARETQYF
NA TRBJ1-1 NA TRBV10-3 TGTGCCATCAGTGAGGGGCGCACTGAAGCTTTCTTT CAISEGRTEAFF
NA TRBJ2-7 NA TRBV4-2 TGTGCCAGCAGCCAAGGCTTCGGTCCCTACGAGCAGTACTTC CASSQGFGPYEQYF
NA TRBJ1-1 NA TRBV6-6 TGTGCCAGCACCCACGCCCTGGGGAGAGTCACTGAAGCTTTCTTT CASTHALGRVTEAFF
NA TRBJ2-6 NA TRBV30 TGTGCCTGGAGTCAATACAGTACTGGGGCCAACGTCCTGACTTTC CAWSQYSTGANVLTF
TRBD1 TRBJ1-1 NA TRBV30 TGTGCCTGGAGTGCGGGACAGGGGAGTACTCGGGCTTTCTTT CAWSAGQGSTRAFF
NA TRBJ2-7 once TRBV9 TGTGCCAGCAGCTTGGGGGGATCGACCTCGGTGTACGAGCAGTACTTC CASSLGGSTSVYEQYF
NA TRBJ1-4 NA TRBV30 TGTGCCTGGAGTACAGGGCATCGTGAAAAACTGTTTTTT CAWSTGHREKLFF
NA TRBJ2-7 NA TRBV18 TGTGCCAGCTCACCAGTCAGGGGCTACGAGCAGTACTTC CASSPVRGYEQYF
NA TRBJ2-3 NA TRBV7-2 TGTGCCAGCAGCTCATTCACAGATACGCAGTATTTT CASSSFTDTQYF
NA TRBJ2-1 NA TRBV15 TGTGCCACCAGCAACAACAGGGGGGGAGACTACAATGAGCAGTTCTTC CATSNNRGGDYNEQFF
TRBD2 TRBJ2-2 NA TRBV24-1 TGTGCCACCAGCCGCCCTAGCGGGGGTGGGACCGGGGAGCTGTTTTTT CATSRPSGGGTGELFF
TRBD1 TRBJ1-1 many TRBV29-1 TGCAGCGGACACAGGGGGAACACTGAAGCTTTCTTT CSGHRGNTEAFF
NA TRBJ1-1 NA TRBV2 TGTGCCAGCAGTGAATGGGGAGGGGAAGCTTTCTTT CASSEWGGEAFF
NA TRBJ2-3 NA TRBV12-3/TRBV12-4 TGTGCCAGCAGTACACAGAGCACAGATACGCAGTATTTT CASSTQSTDTQYF
TRBD2 TRBJ2-3 NA TRBV7-2 TGTGCCAGCAGCTCGACGCGCGGGGGGGCGGTAGGTACGCAGTATTTT CASSSTRGGAVGTQYF
NA TRBJ1-1 NA TRBV30 TGTGCCTGGAGCGTACTTTCTATCGGTGAAGCTTTCTTT CAWSVLSIGEAFF
TRBD1 TRBJ2-1 NA TRBV6-6 TGTGCCAGCAGTTACCCGGGACAGGGGGTTGATGAGCAGTTCTTC CASSYPGQGVDEQFF
TRBD2 TRBJ2-1 NA TRBV3-1/TRBV3-2 TGTGCCAGCAGCCAGGCCGGGACTAGCAATGAGCAGTTCTTC CASSQAGTSNEQFF
TRBD2 TRBJ2-7 once TRBV7-2 TGTGCCAGCAGCTTAGGACTAGCGGCCCCCGAGCAGTACTTC CASSLGLAAPEQYF
TRBD2 TRBJ2-2 NA TRBV11-3 TGTGCCAGCAGCTTAGATCTTCCTTTCGCTAGCGGAGCGAACACCGGGGAGCTGTTTTTT CASSLDLPFASGANTGELFF
NA TRBJ2-1 NA TRBV18 TGTGCCAGCTCACCCTTATCTACCGATCCGAATGAGCAGTTCTTC CASSPLSTDPNEQFF
TRBD1 TRBJ1-2 NA TRBV7-2 TGTGCCAGCAGCTTAGACCTCATGACAGGGGGCATCATGGGCTATGGCTACACCTTC CASSLDLMTGGIMGYGYTF
NA TRBJ2-7 NA TRBV27 TGTGCCAGCAGTTTACATGCGGCCCCCTACGAGCAGTACTTC CASSLHAAPYEQYF
TRBD2 TRBJ2-3 NA TRBV19 TGTGCCAGTAGTATACTTGGCGGGGGGAAAGGAGATACGCAGTATTTT CASSILGGGKGDTQYF
TRBD2 TRBJ2-1 NA TRBV7-8 TGTGCCAGCAGCTTCAGGACTAGCGGGAGGGCAGGGGAGCAGTTCTTC CASSFRTSGRAGEQFF
TRBD2 TRBJ2-1 NA TRBV2 TGTGCCAGCAGGGTGGGGACTAGCGGGAGACCGAATGAGCAGTTCTTC CASRVGTSGRPNEQFF
NA TRBJ1-6 few TRBV7-3 TGTGCCAGCAGCTCACTAGGACGTGGGAATTCACCCCTCCACTTT CASSSLGRGNSPLHF
TRBD2 TRBJ2-1 once TRBV7-3 TGTGCCAGCAGCTTAATTAGCGGGGGGTCCAGTGATGAGCAGTTCTTC CASSLISGGSSDEQFF
NA TRBJ2-7 NA TRBV7-8 TGTGCCAGCAGCTTAAACAGGGAAGGCTACGAGCAGTACTTC CASSLNREGYEQYF
TRBD2 TRBJ2-2 NA TRBV5-1 TGCGCCAGCAGCTTGGAGTCTAGCGGGTTCCCCGGGGAGCTGTTTTTT CASSLESSGFPGELFF
TRBD2 TRBJ2-1 NA TRBV7-2 TGTGCCAGCAGCTTGAGGCTAGCGGGAAGGGTGACTGAGCAGTTCTTC CASSLRLAGRVTEQFF
TRBD2 TRBJ2-6 NA TRBV3-1/TRBV3-2 TGTGCCAGTACTTTTCGGTCTAGCGGGAGAAGGGCTGGGGCCAACGTCCTGACTTTC CASTFRSSGRRAGANVLTF
NA TRBJ2-5 NA TRBV10-3 TGTGCCATCAGGGCAGGAGAGACCCAGTACTTC CAIRAGETQYF
NA TRBJ1-5 NA TRBV19 TGTGCCAGTAGCCCCGAGGCCTATAGCAATCAGCCCCAGCATTTT CASSPEAYSNQPQHF
NA TRBJ1-2 NA TRBV3-1/TRBV3-2 TGTGCCAGCAGCCAAGAATTGGCAGGGGAGGGCTACACCTTC CASSQELAGEGYTF
NA TRBJ2-7 NA TRBV5-1 TGCGCCAGCAGCTGGGTGGACACATCCTACGAGCAGTACTTC CASSWVDTSYEQYF
NA TRBJ2-1 NA TRBV7-2 TGTGCCAGCAGCTTAGGGCGGGGTGTCTACAATGAGCAGTTCTTC CASSLGRGVYNEQFF